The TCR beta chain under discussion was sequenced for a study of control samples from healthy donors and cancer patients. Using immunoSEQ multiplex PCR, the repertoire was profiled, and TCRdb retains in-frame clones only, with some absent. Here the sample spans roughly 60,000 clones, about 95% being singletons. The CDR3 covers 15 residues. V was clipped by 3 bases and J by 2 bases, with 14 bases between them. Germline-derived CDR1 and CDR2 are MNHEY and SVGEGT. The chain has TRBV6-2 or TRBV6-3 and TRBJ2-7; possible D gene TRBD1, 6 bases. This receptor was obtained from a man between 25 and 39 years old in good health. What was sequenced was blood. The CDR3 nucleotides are TGTGCCAGCAGTTATTCAGAGGACAGTACCTACGAGCAGTACTTC. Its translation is CASSYSEDSTYEQYF.